The clone carrying this T cell receptor beta chain was recorded a few times. What it recognizes is unknown. This entry belongs to a study of cytomegalovirus exposure and HLA in healthy donors. J gave up 8 bases and V 3 bases, and 9 bases lay outside the gene matches. The length of the CDR3 is 16 residues. Per the germline V gene, CDR1 is SGHNT and CDR2 is YYREEE (reference sequence). Overall study findings and caveats: Presence/absence analysis assumed near-uniform sequencing depth across donors. Researchers reported in a later analysis that a missense DCLRE1C variant was tied to TCR beta V- and J-gene trimming.

The PCR was carried out with 60 Vbeta primers and 13 Jbeta primers. Produced via immunoSEQ multiplex PCR; TCRdb's table is partial and in-frame only. The table records 25,000 to 40,000 clones, roughly 44% of them present only once. The V gene is TRBV5-4, the J gene TRBJ2-3; 13 nucleotides match TRBD2. Specimen: PBMCs. This clonotype originated in a woman between 45 and 60 years old in good health and CMV-seronegative. The CDR3: CASSSGLAGSRGTQYF. The CDR3 DNA reads as TGTGCCAGCAGCTCGGGACTAGCGGGAAGCAGGGGTACGCAGTATTTT.